The T cell receptor beta chain under discussion was sequenced for a study of human T cells and chemical hapten exposure. Study overall: The scalp of each patient received a weekly diphenylcyclopropenone dose for the full roughly 24-week study. It was small differences in pooled library volume that mainly caused per-sample TCR yields to vary.

Trimming removed 1 base from V and 5 bases from J, with 9 bases in between. In germline, CDR1 is MGHRA, CDR2 YSYEKL. CDR3 size: 14 residues. Individual cDNA molecules received unique molecular identifiers in the library. TCRdb analysed the RACE reads with MiXCR anew, one entry per CDR3 protein. The sample records around 330,000 distinct CDR3 sequences, around 5% being singletons. Stated time point: pre-sensitization, week 0. Treatment reported: therapeutic diphenylcyclopropenone sensitization with weekly scalp DPC. Total RNA was isolated from whole blood that had not been fractionated. The chain has TRBV4-1 and TRBJ2-1, with D perhaps TRBD2 (5 bases). Sequencing was performed on whole blood, taken in connection with sensitization to the hapten diphenylcyclopropenone (DPC). The clonotype was recovered from a woman under 30 with alopecia areata. Some clones in this sample may be carry-over from other donors' samples. The CDR3 spells CASSQAGSHNEQFF. The CDR3 DNA reads TGCGCCAGCAGCCAAGCGGGGTCCCACAATGAGCAGTTCTTC.